Presented here are 2 T cell receptor beta chains from one specimen sequenced in a study. The sorted Tregs were CD4+CD25+CD127-/low cells. In TCRdb, the 5' RACE reads were re-called with MiXCR into one record per CDR3 protein. Among roughly 57,000 distinct CDR3 sequences, more than 20% were seen once, and the ten largest hold about 2.9%. The specimen was tumor-infiltrating Tregs sorted from the breast tumor. The receptors come from a female donor with breast cancer.

This clonotype was found many times. The chain has TRBV12-3 or TRBV12-4 and TRBJ1-1; TRBD1 aligns across 9 bases. Trimming took 1 base from V and 7 from J; bases not matched to a gene: 4. CDR3 length equals 14 residues. DNA of the CDR3: TGTGCCAGCAGTTTAGTGGGACAGGGAATTGAAGCTTTCTTT. Amino acids: CASSLVGQGIEAFF.

This clonotype has at least ten counts. J is TRBJ1-1 and V is TRBV10-2; D is unresolved. The CDR3 consists of 11 residues. Deletions cut 6 bases from V and 5 bases from J, with 7 bases between. Germline loops: CDR1 WSHSY, CDR2 SAAADI. The CDR3 loop reads CASRTRTEAFF. CDR3 nucleotide sequence: TGCGCCAGCAGGACCCGAACTGAAGCTTTCTTT.